This TCR beta chain was found in a study of patients and donors after allogeneic stem cell transplantation. TCRdb processed the RT-PCR reads anew with MiXCR; each CDR3 protein has one entry. The sample yields about a million distinct CDR3 sequences, roughly 18% seen once. This clonotype occurred a few times. The CDR3 has 17 amino acids. CDR1 and CDR2 (germline): SGHDT, YYEEEE. The V end lost 0 bases, the J end lost 7 bases, and 22 bases lay between the germline ends. The chain has TRBV5-6 and TRBJ1-1; a possible D gene is TRBD1 (5 bases). This sequence originates from a human donor who was either an allogeneic HSCT recipient or a stem cell or donor lymphocyte infusion donor (not recorded which). It is not recorded whose cells these are; they may come from a transplant donor. Sequencing was performed on blood, either unsorted or a sorted T cell fraction (not recorded which). DNA for the CDR3: TGTGCCAGCAGCTTGGCCGGTTACAAGAGGGGACCTATTGAAGCTTTCTTT. It is translated as CASSLAGYKRGPIEAFF.